Each of the 9 T cell receptor beta chains below was sequenced from the same sample in a study of cytomegalovirus exposure and HLA in healthy donors. PCR used 60 Vbeta primers and 13 Jbeta primers. Assay: immunoSEQ multiplex PCR; the TCRdb copy retains only in-frame clones and omits some. Among 130,000 or so clones, approximately 82% were seen once, and the ten largest hold more than 2.5%. The sequenced sample consisted of PBMCs. Receptor source: a young man in good health and CMV-seropositive.

This chain connects TRBV5-1 to TRBJ2-7; 9 positions match TRBD1. Germline assignment: CDR1 SGHRS and CDR2 YFSETQ. V gave up 6 bases and J gave up 5 bases; unmatched junction bases: 3. The CDR3 length is 12 residues. CDR3 protein: CASTGTGNEQYF. Here the CDR3 DNA reads TGCGCCAGCACCGGGACAGGGAACGAGCAGTACTTC.

This clone was observed once. The rearrangement joins TRBV28 to TRBJ2-7; 7 bases line up with TRBD1. V shed 8 bases, J shed 4 bases, and the junction held 11 bases outside the gene matches. The length of the CDR3 is 14 residues. CDR1 and CDR2 (germline): MDHEN, SYDVKM. CDR3 DNA sequence: TGTGCCAGCTCTCCTCACAGCAGGGGGTACGAGCAGTACTTC. Its protein product is CASSPHSRGYEQYF.

This clone has just a few counts. This sequence joins TRBV9 and TRBJ1-4; no clear D. The CDR3 extends over 14 amino acids. Germline V gives CDR1 SGDLS, CDR2 YYNGEE. V was cut by 3 bases and J by 2 bases, with 8 bases left in between. CDR3 protein: CASSAGTTNEKLFF. CDR3 DNA: TGTGCCAGCAGCGCGGGAACCACTAATGAAAAACTGTTTTTT.

This chain uses TRBV5-6 with TRBJ1-2, with 12 bases that match TRBD1. V was pared by 1 base and J by 7 bases, with 5 bases of the junction left unmatched. CDR3 length: 15 residues. In germline, CDR1 is SGHDT, CDR2 YYEEEE. CDR3 sequence reads: CASSLRDRGLGGYTF. Written as DNA, the CDR3 is TGTGCCAGCAGCTTGAGGGACAGGGGGCTGGGTGGCTACACCTTC.

The CDR3 DNA reads TGTGCCAGCTCACCACCTGCCCCGGGGAACTACGAGCAGTACTTC. As protein: CASSPPAPGNYEQYF. The rearrangement joins TRBV18 to TRBJ2-7; TRBD2 is a possible D gene (5 bases). Trimming took off 0 bases at V and 3 bases at J, with 12 bases between the two ends. Germline V gene lookup returns CDR1 KGHSH and CDR2 LQKENI. The CDR3 length is 15 residues.

This sequence joins TRBV19 and TRBJ2-7; D gene unclear. The V and J ends lost 2 bases and 2 bases respectively, with 16 bases between them. This CDR3 spans 16 amino acids. Germline CDR1 LNHDA, CDR2 SQIVND (reference sequence). CDR3 sequence: CASSIPGRRSTYEQYF. The CDR3 DNA sequence: TGTGCCAGTAGTATACCCGGCAGGCGATCAACCTACGAGCAGTACTTC.

This clone was seen a single time. The chain couples TRBV27 to TRBJ2-3, with D possibly TRBD2 on 6 matching bases. The CDR3 consists of 16 residues. Trimming shortened V by 1 base and J by 0 bases, and 11 bases separated the two germline ends. Germline-derived CDR1 and CDR2 are MNHEY and SMNVEV (reference sequence). The CDR3 nucleotides read TGTGCCAGCAGTTTATTGGGGGGAGCTAGCACAGATACGCAGTATTTT. It codes for CASSLLGGASTDTQYF.

J is TRBJ1-2 and V is TRBV18; D is uncertain. CDR3 length equals 12 residues. The V end lost 6 bases, the J end lost 4 bases, and 9 bases lay between the germline ends. Germline CDR1 reads KGHSH; CDR2 reads LQKENI. The CDR3 DNA is TGTGCCAGCTCTCCTGACACCTATGGCTACACCTTC. It encodes CASSPDTYGYTF.

In its sample, this clone was seen a few times. The chain is built from TRBV28 and TRBJ2-1, with D perhaps TRBD1 (6 bases). The CDR3 contains 12 residues. Germline V gene sequence: CDR1 MDHEN, CDR2 SYDVKM. Between the trimmed V and J ends, which lost 5 bases and 7 bases, there was a span of 9 bases. This CDR3 is CASSMRGNEQFF. CDR3 sequence (DNA): TGTGCCAGCAGTATGAGGGGGAATGAGCAGTTCTTC. Supplemented by reference TRBV28 and TRBJ2-1, the full variable domain reads DVKVTQSSRYLVKRTGEKVFLECVQDMDHENMFWYRQDPGLGLRLIYFSYDVKMKEKGDIPEGYSVSREKKERFSLILESASTNQTSMYLCASSMRGNEQFFGPGTRLTVL.